The present TCR beta chain was sequenced within a study of blood T cell repertoires in COVID-19. The method was immunoSEQ multiplex PCR; TCRdb's version includes in-frame clones alone and lacks a portion of them. The data show roughly 220,000 clones, with roughly 79% seen just once and over 12% held by the top ten. Participants spanned ages 18 to 89 years and resided in 24 US areas. Donors in Cohort 3 who had recovered were those with two negative PCRs, healthcare professional clearance, or resolution of their symptoms. Germline values: CDR1 SNHLY, CDR2 FYNNEI. This CDR3 has 12 amino acids. Trimming stripped 7 bases from V and 7 bases from J, with 8 bases between.

The receptor comes from a man between 40 and 49 years old who had recovered from COVID-19. The chain has TRBV2 and TRBJ1-6; D not resolved. What was sequenced was PBMCs or T cells enriched from blood (not recorded which). CDR3 protein: CASMRPNSPLHF. The CDR3 DNA sequence: TGTGCCAGCATGAGGCCCAATTCACCCCTCCACTTT.